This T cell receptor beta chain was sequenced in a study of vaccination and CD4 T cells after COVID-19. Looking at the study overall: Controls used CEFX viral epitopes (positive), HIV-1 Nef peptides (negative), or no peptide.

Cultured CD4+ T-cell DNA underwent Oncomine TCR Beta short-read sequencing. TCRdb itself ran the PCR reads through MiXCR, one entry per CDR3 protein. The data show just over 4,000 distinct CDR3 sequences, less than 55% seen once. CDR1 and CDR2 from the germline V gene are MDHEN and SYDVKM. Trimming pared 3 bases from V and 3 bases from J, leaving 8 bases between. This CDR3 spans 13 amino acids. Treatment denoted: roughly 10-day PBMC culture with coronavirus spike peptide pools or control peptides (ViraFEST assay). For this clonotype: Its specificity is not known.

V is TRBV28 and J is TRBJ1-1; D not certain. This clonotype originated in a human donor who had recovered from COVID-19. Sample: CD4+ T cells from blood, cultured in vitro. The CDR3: CASSFRRHTEAFF. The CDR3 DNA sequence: TGTGCCAGCAGTTTTCGGAGGCACACTGAAGCTTTCTTT. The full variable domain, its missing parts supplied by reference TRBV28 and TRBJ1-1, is DVKVTQSSRYLVKRTGEKVFLECVQDMDHENMFWYRQDPGLGLRLIYFSYDVKMKEKGDIPEGYSVSREKKERFSLILESASTNQTSMYLCASSFRRHTEAFFGQGTRLTVV.